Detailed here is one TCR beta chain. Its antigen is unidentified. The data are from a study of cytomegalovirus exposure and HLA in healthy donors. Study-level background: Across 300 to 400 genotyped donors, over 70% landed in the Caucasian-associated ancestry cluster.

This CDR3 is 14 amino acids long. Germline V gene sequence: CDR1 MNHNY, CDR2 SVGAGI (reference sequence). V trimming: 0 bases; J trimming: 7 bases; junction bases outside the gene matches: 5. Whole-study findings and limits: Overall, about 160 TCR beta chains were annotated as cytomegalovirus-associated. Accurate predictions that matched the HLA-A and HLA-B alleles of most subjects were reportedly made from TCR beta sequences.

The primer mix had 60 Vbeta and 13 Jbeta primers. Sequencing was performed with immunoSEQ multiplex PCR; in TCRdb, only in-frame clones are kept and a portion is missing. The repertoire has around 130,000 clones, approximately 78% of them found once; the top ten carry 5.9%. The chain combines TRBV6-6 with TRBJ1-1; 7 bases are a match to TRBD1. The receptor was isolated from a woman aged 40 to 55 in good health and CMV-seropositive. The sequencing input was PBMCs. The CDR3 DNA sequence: TGTGCCAGCAGTTACTCGGGTCGACAGGGTGAAGCTTTCTTT. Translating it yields CASSYSGRQGEAFF.